Presented here are 12 T cell receptor beta chains from one specimen sequenced in a study of shared clonotypes between healthy human individuals. Clones were read by immunoSEQ multiplex PCR, and TCRdb kept only the in-frame ones, dropping some. The data show 700,000 or so clones, less than 80% seen once. The material sequenced was memory CD4+ T cells sorted from blood. Indicated subset: CD45RA-negative fraction. Receptors originate from a woman aged 25 to 39 in good health.

The chain couples TRBV10-2 to TRBJ1-3; D ambiguous. Per germline, CDR1 WSHSY and CDR2 SAAADI. The CDR3 sequence is 15 residues long. V shed 10 bases and J shed 3 bases, with 19 bases lying between them. The CDR3 protein is CATAGLGQDGNTIYF. The CDR3 nucleotides read TGCGCCACCGCGGGATTGGGTCAAGATGGAAACACCATATATTTT.

This clone was detected only once. The V and J genes are TRBV5-6 and TRBJ1-5; TRBD1 might be the D (6 bases). This CDR3 has 15 amino acids. Germline V CDR1 and CDR2: SGHDT, YYEEEE. The V gene lost 4 bases and the J gene lost 1 base, with 12 bases spanning the gap. The DNA for the CDR3 is TGTGCCAGCAGCCAGGGGCCAATGAGCAATCAGCCCCAGCATTTT. Its translation: CASSQGPMSNQPQHF. Together with reference TRBV5-6 and TRBJ1-5, the CDR3 gives the full variable domain: DAGVTQSPTHLIKTRGQQVTLRCSPKSGHDTVSWYQQALGQGPQFIFQYYEEEERQRGNFPDRFSGHQFPNYSSELNVNALLLGDSALYLCASSQGPMSNQPQHFGDGTRLSIL.

The rearrangement joins TRBV30 to TRBJ1-2; D is ambiguous. The CDR3 has 10 residues. V lost 8 bases to trimming and J lost 8 bases, with 12 bases between them. Germline V lookup: CDR1 GTSNPN, CDR2 SVGIG (reference sequence). This CDR3 reads CAIGWRGYTF. The CDR3 DNA is TGTGCCATAGGATGGAGGGGCTACACCTTC. Together with reference TRBV30 and TRBJ1-2, the CDR3 gives the full variable domain: SQTIHQWPATLVQPVGSPLSLECTVEGTSNPNLYWYRQAAGRGLQLLFYSVGIGQISSEVPQNLSASRPQDRQFILSSKKLLLSDSGFYLCAIGWRGYTFGSGTRLTVV.

V is TRBV6-6 and J is TRBJ2-1; D not certain. Germline CDR1 and CDR2: MNHNY and SVGAGI (reference sequence). V dropped 6 bases and J dropped 9 bases, with 9 bases sitting between them. The CDR3 loop spans 11 amino acids. CDR3 protein: CASSPEVEQFF. The CDR3 nucleotides are TGTGCCAGCAGCCCCGAGGTTGAGCAGTTCTTC.

CDR3 DNA sequence: TGTGCCAGCAGCCCAACCTTGGGACAGGGAGGCACAGATACGCAGTATTTT. Translated: CASSPTLGQGGTDTQYF. The V and J genes are TRBV14 and TRBJ2-3; 9 nucleotides align to TRBD1. The CDR3 has 17 residues. The V and J ends lost 4 bases and 1 base, in that order; junction bases with no gene match: 9. Per germline, CDR1 SGHDN and CDR2 FVKESK.

In its sample, this clone was seen many times. The genes are TRBV21-1 and TRBJ2-7. TRBV21-1 is a pseudogene locus. The CDR3 consists of 14 residues. The chain's CDR3 is CARAVAQSSYEQYF. CDR3 in DNA: TGTGCCAGAGCCGTGGCCCAGAGCTCCTACGAGCAGTACTTC.

The chain combines TRBV10-3 with TRBJ1-4, with D unclear. This CDR3 region has 16 residues. V lost 3 bases and J lost 7, with 18 bases in between. Germline CDR1 reads ENHRY; CDR2 reads SYGVKD. In nucleotides, the CDR3 is TGTGCCATCAGTGACCCTACTGCGGGGTTTGGTGAAAAACTGTTTTTT. Protein: CAISDPTAGFGEKLFF.

J is TRBJ2-2 and V is TRBV5-4; D is perhaps TRBD1 or TRBD2 (5 bases each). V shed 5 bases and J shed 4 bases, with 21 bases lying between them. The CDR3 length is 17 residues. CDR1 is SGHNT and CDR2 is YYREEE in the germline V gene (reference sequence). This CDR3 reads CASRPTGRGAVTGELFF. In nucleotides, the CDR3 is TGTGCCAGCAGGCCTACCGGTAGGGGAGCGGTCACCGGGGAGCTGTTTTTT.

In DNA, the CDR3 is TGTGCCACCAGCGCCCGGGACGGGTTCAATCAGCCCCAGCATTTT. Protein sequence: CATSARDGFNQPQHF. The chain uses TRBV15 and TRBJ1-5, with D perhaps matching TRBD1 (5 bases). This CDR3 has 15 amino acids. The germline V gene encodes CDR1 LNHNV and CDR2 YYDKDF (reference sequence). Trimming left V 5 bases short and J 3 bases short, with 14 bases between.

The chain employs TRBV28 and TRBJ1-1, with D hard to call. Germline values: CDR1 MDHEN, CDR2 SYDVKM. This CDR3 comprises 12 residues. V was pared by 5 bases and J by 5 bases, with 9 bases between. CDR3: CASSGPLTEAFF. CDR3 DNA: TGTGCCAGCAGTGGCCCCTTGACTGAAGCTTTCTTT.

CDR3 in amino acids: CAPKDLAGVLSDTQYF. The CDR3 nucleotides read TGTGCCCCCAAGGACCTAGCGGGAGTTTTATCAGATACGCAGTATTTT. The chain uses TRBV21-1 and TRBJ2-3; the table's D gene call, TRBD2, was not cross checked with the DNA. TRBV21-1 corresponds to a pseudogene. The CDR3 length is 16 residues.

The J gene is TRBJ2-7, the V gene TRBV28; either TRBD1 or TRBD2 may fit D (5 bases each). V was pared by 5 bases and J by 8 bases, with 13 bases between. CDR3 length: 12 amino acids. CDR1 is MDHEN, CDR2 SYDVKM, per germline. The CDR3 region is CASSRYRDQQYF. The DNA of the CDR3 is TGTGCCAGCAGTCGATACCGGGACCAGCAGTACTTC.